The clone carrying this T cell receptor (beta chain) came up once. Its specificity is unknown. Trimming removed 4 bases from V and 0 bases from J, with 10 bases in between. The CDR3 consists of 14 residues. The germline V gene encodes CDR1 GTSNPN and CDR2 SVGIG (reference sequence). This specimen belongs to a study of cytomegalovirus exposure and HLA in healthy donors. PCR primers comprised 60 Vbeta and 13 Jbeta primers. The table came from immunoSEQ multiplex PCR; TCRdb's copy has only in-frame clones and leaves some out. The sample contains 130,000 to 150,000 clones, about 76% of which appear only once. Whole-study results and caveats: Some highly shared sequence variants likely arose as a pipeline artifact. Later analysis placed DRB1 highest and HLA-C lowest in TCR association rates, which differed by HLA locus.

The V and J genes are TRBV30 and TRBJ1-3, with D possibly TRBD1 on 6 matching bases. This clonotype was sampled from a female donor in good health and CMV-seronegative. Sequenced: PBMCs. CDR3 protein: CAWTQGSSGNTIYF. The CDR3 nucleotides read TGTGCCTGGACTCAGGGGAGCTCTGGAAACACCATATATTTT.